This T cell receptor beta chain was sequenced in a study of cytomegalovirus exposure and HLA in healthy donors (dated by TCRdb to 2016 to 2017). Broadly, across the study: An earlier analysis of fewer than 750 of the donors reported about 280 Gb of sequence data and 95 million to 130 million unique TCR beta sequences obtained from around 180 million T cells. A later genetic analysis used genome-wide SNP genotypes for about three fifths of the 666 donors, treating that subset as a discovery cohort. The study combined high-throughput TCR immunosequencing, statistical association of individual TCRs with disease status, and machine learning to predict cytomegalovirus infection status. The T cell repertoires of under 750 subjects were profiled by immunosequencing and related to cytomegalovirus serostatus. Across some 400 genotyped donors of the cohort, an average of approximately 240,000 unique TCR beta nucleotide sequences per donor were sequenced, and roughly a sixth of those sequences were non-productive. Roughly 300 gigabases of sequencing data and tens of millions of unique TCR sequences were included in an early release covering several hundred HLA-typed donors. The later analysis used no new phenotypic data to find candidate immune exposures, relying instead on TCR beta sequences and their occurrence across donors. The study aimed to test whether signatures of past pathogen exposure could be identified by cataloging public T cell receptors. The genetic ancestry cluster associated with self-reported Caucasian donors included about 81% of the roughly 400 genotyped donors. An earlier analysis of 500 to 750 of the donors applied high-throughput TCR beta sequencing to assess whether each TCR beta V gene segment acted as functional or pseudogenic. Alongside the repertoire data, information on donor age, sex, ethnicity and CMV serostatus was compiled. Along with the approximately 600-subject first cohort, a separate validation cohort of 120 different subjects was used. Typing coverage varied by locus: about 629-630 donors for A, B, C, DRB1 and DQB1; approximately 500 for DQA1; approximately 610 for DPA1; under 490 for DPB1. A handful of DR-DQ haplotypes were handled as single units for association and clustering because linkage in the cohort was strong. In a later analysis, previously published TCR beta repertoires from fewer than 750 donors were re-analyzed and high-resolution HLA genotyping was added so that TCR occurrence patterns could be studied. Class I and class II HLA loci were covered by the typing at four-digit resolution. Every repertoire in the discovery cohort had been generated on one and the same sequencing platform. What the research found in general, with its limitations: A few of the identified cytomegalovirus-associated TCR beta chains were confirmed in vitro to be specific for cytomegalovirus antigens. The authors suggested that the approach could potentially be generalized to other disease states and immunological phenotypes. In a later analysis, several top co-occurrence clusters were reported to appear linked to parvovirus B19, influenza, CMV and Epstein-Barr virus. Because counts were too low, about 18 rarely observed V segments, including chromosome 9 orphons, were excluded from the earlier analysis of 587 of the donors. The presence/absence analyses assumed that sequencing depth was roughly uniform across donors, and that assumption may not be true. Strong co-occurrence of HLA alleles, especially DR and DQ, made assigning TCR associations to individual alleles difficult. A later genetic analysis associated a missense DCLRE1C variant with V-gene and J-gene trimming of TCR beta chains, and an independent cohort replicated the association. The classifier was reported to diagnose cytomegalovirus status with high specificity and sensitivity in both the original cohort and the validation cohort. A later analysis associated some 17,000 TCR beta sequences with specific HLA alleles at a false discovery rate of 0.05. Compared with equally common non-associated chains, HLA-associated TCR beta chains in a later analysis were more clonally expanded and had lower generation probabilities. Linkage disequilibrium might explain the correlated functional status among segregating V segments, but an unknown experimental factor could not be excluded. The study listed 164 TCR beta chains as associated with cytomegalovirus. The cohort was sequenced for TCR beta chains only, and without alpha or paired-chain data the features that could be detected were limited. Immune exposure information for the cohort was limited to CMV serostatus. Because some donors lacked HLA typing at each locus, the association tests relied only on the typed subset. According to a later analysis, TCR association rates differed among HLA loci, with DRB1 alleles showing the most associated TCRs and HLA-C alleles showing the fewest. The sequencing pipeline was judged likely to have produced a cluster of highly shared sequence variants as a technical artifact. Most TCR sequences were observed very rarely across donors, whereas some public TCRs were present in many individuals. A later analysis found that most CMV-associated TCR beta chains appeared HLA-restricted, with HLA associations seemingly driven largely by CMV exposure. A later genetic analysis reported fewer N-insertions in productive TCRs among donors in an Asian-associated ancestry cluster than the roughly 620-donor mean. In an earlier analysis of 587 of the donors, most TCR beta V segments appeared in productive rearrangements about 90% or about 30% of the time, broadly matching IMGT annotations. A further reported finding was that TCR beta sequences accurately predicted the HLA-A and HLA-B alleles for most subjects in the first cohort.

This clone has just a few counts. It lacks a known antigen. Per-base qualities were not stored, and no clone one base away is much larger. Other DNA sequences within the sample encode an identical CDR3. In total, approximately 610 healthy bone marrow donors made up the cohort. All cohort members were sampled while nominally healthy, although unrecorded immune exposures were likely present. The donor tested CMV seronegative, placing the donor among the 350 or so seronegative members of the cohort. Each donor provided a peripheral blood sample, and peripheral blood mononuclear cells were used for TCR beta sequencing. Genomic DNA was extracted from the blood cell samples with the Qiagen DNeasy Blood Extraction Kit. Receptor libraries were prepared by the immunoSEQ multiplex PCR assay. The multiplex PCR relied on a mix of 60 forward primers for TCR Vbeta segments and 13 reverse primers for TCR Jbeta segments. The CDR3 region of rearranged TCR beta genes was amplified from genomic DNA with a multiplex PCR assay. The amplified TCR beta libraries were sequenced on the Illumina HiSeq System as 87-base-pair reads. As for how the authors treated the data: A later analysis counted about 80 million unique TCR beta chains across the roughly 700 repertoires, and roughly 9.9 million of these chains were shared by at least two donors. A nearest-neighbor algorithm error-corrected the raw reads and collapsed the reads into unique sequences, merging closely related sequences to remove PCR and sequencing errors. Alignment of CDR3 sequences to IMGT reference sequences was used to assign V, D and J gene segments. For a sequence to be retained, at least a six-nucleotide match to both a V gene segment and a J gene segment was required. Rearrangements were classified as productive when the CDR3 lacked stop codons and remained in frame with V and J, and all other rearrangements were classified as non-productive. Following IMGT convention, CDR3 was defined as the stretch from the second conserved V-encoded cysteine up to the conserved J-encoded phenylalanine. In an earlier analysis of just under 600 of the donors, sequences lacking an unambiguous match to a single V gene segment were excluded. An earlier analysis of a few hundred of the donors called V segments functional above 56.7% productive rearrangements and segregating when the between-donor standard deviation exceeded 5%. A statistical classification framework was built to diagnose cytomegalovirus status from the catalog of TCR beta chain sequences. V and J gene assignment, in a later analysis, came from comparing TCR nucleotide sequences with IMGT/GENE-DB human TR gene sequences. In a later analysis, CDR3 sequences and most-parsimonious VDJ recombination scenarios were assigned using the TCRdist pipeline. In a later analysis, each TCR beta chain was defined by its CDR3 amino acid sequence together with its V-gene family, and reads lacking a unique V-gene family were excluded. To address suspected cross-contamination and a sequencing artifact, a later analysis removed approximately 590 highly shared, low-generation-probability nucleotide sequences. In a later analysis, a clonal expansion index for each public chain was calculated from normalized within-repertoire ranks of inferred template counts. In a later analysis, generation probabilities were computed with a VDJ recombination model fitted to out-of-frame rearrangements, and the resulting probabilities were checked against IGoR. Hypergeometric tests were used in a later analysis to score TCR-TCR, TCR-HLA and TCR-CMV co-occurrence, with a repertoire-size bias correction applied to the TCR pairs. False discovery rates were estimated in a later analysis by permuting HLA or CMV assignments 20 times. In a later analysis, co-occurring TCRs were grouped with DBSCAN, and TCRdist sequence similarity was added when clustering was performed within HLA-allele-positive subsets. For co-occurrence clustering, repertoires with fewer than 30,000 or more than 120,000 public chains were excluded, along with several repertoires with anomalous nucleotide sharing. TCRdb took over this immuneACCESS table, retaining in-frame rearrangements with V and J assigned. Such tables are incomplete; in checked studies, under half of the missing clones stem from an unresolved V gene, and the remainder is unexplained. The DNA was the basis for D and trimming; V, J and clone size are from that table. The sample includes approximately 140,000 clones, with 77% observed a single time. Roughly 1.6% of the sample lies in the top ten.

This clonotype originated in a female donor in good health and CMV-seronegative. Sequenced input: PBMCs.

The CDR3 reads CASSYSGRGDTEAFF. The sequenced DNA is TGTGCCAGCAGTTACTCAGGCAGGGGGGACACTGAAGCTTTCTTT. The chain couples TRBV6-5 to TRBJ1-1, with 7 middle bases fitting TRBD1. The germline V gene provides CDR1 MNHEY and CDR2 SVGAGI. From V the trimming removes 0 bases and from J it removes 3 bases, while the gene matches leave 4 bases of the junction unaccounted for. The cysteine opens and the phenylalanine closes a CDR3 of 15 amino acids. Only the CDR3 DNA is retained, 45 bases long and in frame from the first base.